Shown below are 7 T cell receptor beta chains from a single sample sequenced in a study of vaccination and CD4 T cells after COVID-19. The Oncomine TCR Beta short-read assay was applied to DNA of cultured CD4+ T cells. MiXCR was run by TCRdb on the PCR reads, yielding one entry per CDR3 protein. Altogether about 24,000 distinct CDR3 sequences are present, about three fifths being singletons, with the ten largest covering approximately 7.8%. For these TCRs, the target antigens are not known. The treatment here: approximately 9-day PBMC culture with coronavirus spike peptide pools or control peptides (ViraFEST assay). Sequencing used CD4+ T cells from blood, cultured in vitro. These receptors were obtained from a human donor who had recovered from COVID-19.

The chain links TRBV7-2 to TRBJ2-7; D is perhaps TRBD2 (7 bases). The V end lost 5 bases, the J end lost 7 bases, and 15 bases lay between the germline ends. This CDR3 region has 13 residues. In germline, CDR1 is SGHTA, CDR2 FQGNSA. The CDR3 reads CASSTGNGGEQYF. The DNA of the CDR3 is TGTGCCAGCAGCACAGGGAACGGGGGGGAGCAGTACTTC.

V usage is TRBV7-9 and J usage is TRBJ1-4; TRBD1 agrees at 7 bases. The CDR3 length is 13 residues. Germline V CDR1 and CDR2: SEHNR, FQNEAQ (reference sequence). Trimming removed 5 bases from V and 5 bases from J; junction bases left unmatched: 2. This CDR3 reads CASSRGQNEKLFF. The CDR3, as DNA: TGTGCCAGCAGCAGGGGGCAGAATGAAAAACTGTTTTTT.

The V call is TRBV27, the J call TRBJ1-2, with D unclear. The germline V gene has CDR1 MNHEY and CDR2 SMNVEV (reference sequence). CDR3 length: 15 amino acids. The V and J ends lost 4 bases and 7 bases respectively, with 19 bases between them. CDR3 DNA: TGTGCCAGCAGTTCCCTGGCCGGCAGGACCGGTGGCTACACCTTC. This codes for CASSSLAGRTGGYTF.

The chain recombines TRBV7-2 with TRBJ1-2; no clear D gene. The CDR3 extends over 13 amino acids. Germline CDR1 and CDR2: SGHTA and FQGNSA. V lost 5 bases and J 1 base, leaving 8 bases between the germline ends. Here the CDR3 reads CASSPDGNYGYTF. The CDR3 DNA reads TGTGCCAGCAGCCCGGACGGTAACTATGGCTACACCTTC.

V and J are TRBV7-2 and TRBJ2-7, with 11 bases lining up with TRBD2. Germline-derived CDR1 and CDR2 are SGHTA and FQGNSA. V trimming: 1 base; J trimming: 0 bases; junction bases outside the gene matches: 2. The CDR3 length is 16 residues. DNA of the CDR3: TGTGCCAGCAGCTTAGGTAGCGGGAGGGCCTCCTACGAGCAGTACTTC. It specifies CASSLGSGRASYEQYF.

The genes are TRBV6-5 and TRBJ1-6, with 8 bases aligning to TRBD1. Germline V lookup: CDR1 MNHEY, CDR2 SVGAGI. This CDR3 spans 18 amino acids. V gave up 0 bases and J gave up 2 bases; unmatched junction bases: 6. The CDR3 bases are TGTGCCAGCAGTTACTCGGGACCAGGGGGCGCCTATAATTCACCCCTCCACTTT. Encoded protein: CASSYSGPGGAYNSPLHF.

The CDR3 nucleotides read TGTGCCAGCAGCTTAGAGGGGAAGACCCAGTACTTC. It codes for CASSLEGKTQYF. V usage is TRBV7-2 and J usage is TRBJ2-5, with D perhaps TRBD1 (5 bases). CDR3 length: 12 residues. Trimming stripped 1 base from V and 6 bases from J, with 6 bases between. CDR1 is SGHTA and CDR2 is FQGNSA in the germline V gene.